The rows below give T cell receptor beta chains drawn from one sample of a study of PD-1 blockade in classical Hodgkin lymphoma. TCRdb keeps only in-frame clones here, not all; method: immunoSEQ multiplex PCR. This table holds some 100,000 clones, roughly 89% found once. The specimen comprised peripheral blood mononuclear cells (PBMCs), sampled at baseline. The receptors derive from a human donor with classical Hodgkin lymphoma. Each CDR3 is given with its conserved first and last residue. A D gene is named only where the DNA matches it firmly. Where a row states a size, it is once, few, many or the class of an expanded clone; other rows omit it.

v_call,d_call,j_call,clone_size,cdr3_length,cdr3_nt,cdr3_aa
TRBV27,.,TRBJ2-7,.,13,TGTGCCAGCACCTACTGGACCTCCTACGAGCAGTACTTC,CASTYWTSYEQYF
TRBV9,.,TRBJ1-1,few,15,TGTGCCAGCAGCGTAGGGACCGCCATGAACACTGAAGCTTTCTTT,CASSVGTAMNTEAFF
TRBV28,TRBD1,TRBJ1-2,.,16,TGTGCCAGCACCCCACGCCAGGGGGCGAGATTCTATGGCTACACCTTC,CASTPRQGARFYGYTF
TRBV6-1,.,TRBJ2-7,.,13,TGTGCCAGCAGTCCGGGACAATCCTACGAGCAGTACTTC,CASSPGQSYEQYF
TRBV27,TRBD1,TRBJ2-7,.,14,TGTGCCAGCAGCCGGGACAGGCGTTCCTACGAGCAGTACTTC,CASSRDRRSYEQYF
TRBV27,TRBD1,TRBJ1-1,.,13,TGTGCCAGCAGCCTGGACAGGGGGAGTGAAGCTTTCTTT,CASSLDRGSEAFF
TRBV6-5,TRBD2,TRBJ2-1,.,13,TGTGCCAGTCAGACTAGCGGGAAGGGTGAGCAGTTCTTC,CASQTSGKGEQFF
TRBV27,TRBD2,TRBJ2-7,.,14,TGTGCCAGCAGTTCGGGGGGGAGCTCCTACGAGCAGTACTTC,CASSSGGSSYEQYF
TRBV29-1,.,TRBJ2-1,.,14,TGCAGCGGGATACCGGGACATTTCCCTCGAGAGCAGTTCTTC,CSGIPGHFPREQFF
TRBV5-4,TRBD2,TRBJ2-1,once,15,TGTGCCAGCAGCTGGGGTGGGACTAGCGCAAATGAGCAGTTCTTC,CASSWGGTSANEQFF
TRBV4-1,TRBD1,TRBJ2-7,few,17,TGCGCCAGCAGCCAAGATGCATCAGGGGGCGGCTTGGGTGAGCAGTACTTC,CASSQDASGGGLGEQYF
TRBV9,TRBD1,TRBJ2-2,.,15,TGTGCCAGCAGCGCTAAGGGGGCGGCCACCGGGGAGCTGTTTTTT,CASSAKGAATGELFF
TRBV29-1,TRBD2,TRBJ2-1,once,11,TGCAGCGTTGCGCTTAGCGGGAGGCAGTTCTTC,CSVALSGRQFF
TRBV10-1,.,TRBJ1-4,.,13,TGCGCCAGCAGTGACAGACAAGATGAAAAACTGTTTTTT,CASSDRQDEKLFF
TRBV29-1,TRBD2,TRBJ2-7,few,19,TGCAGCGTCTTCATAAGGGCGGATCTGAGCGGGAGGTTTAGAAACGAGCAGTACTTC,CSVFIRADLSGRFRNEQYF
TRBV20-1,.,TRBJ2-1,few,10,TGCAGTGCTAGGTGGGTTGAGCAGTTCTTC,CSARWVEQFF
TRBV7-3,.,TRBJ2-3,.,14,TGTGCCAGCAGCTTAATTGCGAGCACAGATACGCAGTATTTT,CASSLIASTDTQYF
TRBV7-9,TRBD2,TRBJ2-1,.,16,TGTGCCAGCAGTCCCCCGGGGGGGGCCGAGGTCAATGAGCAGTTCTTC,CASSPPGGAEVNEQFF
TRBV28,.,TRBJ2-7,.,14,TGTGCCAGCAGTTTATGGGCCAGCCCCTACGAGCAGTACTTC,CASSLWASPYEQYF
TRBV30,.,TRBJ2-1,.,16,TGTGCCTGGAGTGTACGGGTTAGGGGCTCCTACAATGAGCAGTTCTTC,CAWSVRVRGSYNEQFF
TRBV6-4,TRBD2,TRBJ2-4,.,17,TGTGCCAGCAGTACCCTTCGCGGGAGGGGGGCCAAAAACATTCAGTACTTC,CASSTLRGRGAKNIQYF
TRBV29-1,.,TRBJ1-2,.,13,TGCAGCGTTGAAGTTGGGACGGGCCCAAGCTACACCTTC,CSVEVGTGPSYTF
TRBV2,.,TRBJ1-5,.,14,TGTGCCAGCAGCTATTGGACAGCTGATCAGCCCCAGCATTTT,CASSYWTADQPQHF
TRBV5-4,.,TRBJ2-1,.,14,TGTGCCAGCAGCTTGGTAGGCAGTAGCAATGAGCAGTTCTTC,CASSLVGSSNEQFF
TRBV2,.,TRBJ2-5,.,10,TGTGCCAGCATGGGGGGGACCCAGTACTTC,CASMGGTQYF